Shown below are 26 T cell receptor beta chains from a single sample sequenced in a study of blood T cell repertoires in COVID-19. Repertoires were generated with immunoSEQ multiplex PCR, while TCRdb's copy carries only in-frame clones and drops some. The data show about 300,000 clones, around 88% seen once. Sequenced input: peripheral blood. These receptors all come from a woman aged 30 to 39 who had recovered from COVID-19.

The chain combines TRBV6-4 with TRBJ2-1; 11 bases align to TRBD2. The CDR3 length is 15 residues. Germline values: CDR1 MRHNA, CDR2 SNTAGT. J gave up 8 bases and V 3 bases, and 6 bases lay outside the gene matches. For the CDR3, the DNA is TGTGCCAGCAGTGAAACTAGCGGGGGTTTCGATGAGCAGTTCTTC. Encoded protein: CASSETSGGFDEQFF.

The chain uses TRBV18 and TRBJ2-5; 7 bases fit TRBD1. J lost 0 bases, V lost 0 bases, and 4 bases had no gene match. Germline loops: CDR1 KGHSH, CDR2 LQKENI. The CDR3 totals 16 residues. DNA for the CDR3: TGTGCCAGCTCACCACCGACAGGGAACGACCAAGAGACCCAGTACTTC. Translated, it gives CASSPPTGNDQETQYF.

The CDR3 region is CASSFIVGRTGANYGYTF. The CDR3 DNA sequence: TGTGCCAGCAGTTTTATCGTCGGCAGGACGGGAGCTAACTATGGCTACACCTTC. The rearrangement links TRBV28 to TRBJ1-2; the D is unclear. Germline loops: CDR1 MDHEN, CDR2 SYDVKM. The V gene lost 3 bases and the J gene lost 0 bases, with 20 bases spanning the gap. The CDR3 has 18 residues.

This clone came up once. The V call is TRBV6-1, the J call TRBJ1-6, with D perhaps matching TRBD1 (5 bases). The CDR3 runs 15 residues. Deletions cut 1 base from V and 6 bases from J, with 10 bases between. Germline V gene data show CDR1 as MNHNS and CDR2 as SASEGT. Here the CDR3 reads CASSEVPGGNSPLHF. The CDR3 DNA follows: TGTGCCAGCAGTGAAGTTCCGGGGGGTAATTCACCCCTCCACTTT.

This clone was picked up one time. The chain joins TRBV10-1 to TRBJ1-6, with D maybe TRBD1 (6 bases). The CDR3 extends over 15 amino acids. Germline assignment: CDR1 WNHNN and CDR2 SYGVQD (reference sequence). Trimming left V 4 bases short and J 0 bases short, with 7 bases between. CDR3 DNA sequence: TGCGCCAGCAGTGCGGACAGCTCCTATAATTCACCCCTCCACTTT. Protein product: CASSADSSYNSPLHF.

J is TRBJ2-1 and V is TRBV2; 11 bases line up with TRBD2. CDR1 SNHLY and CDR2 FYNNEI come from the germline V gene. V gave up 5 bases and J gave up 8 bases; unmatched junction bases: 14. This CDR3 comprises 17 residues. The CDR3 sequence is CASSSGTSGFLSDEQFF. As DNA, the CDR3 is TGTGCCAGCAGTTCCGGGACTAGCGGTTTTCTTAGTGATGAGCAGTTCTTC.

The rearrangement links TRBV10-3 to TRBJ1-1, with D perhaps matching TRBD1 (5 bases). CDR1 is ENHRY, CDR2 SYGVKD, per germline. Deletions cut 0 bases from V and 5 bases from J, with 7 bases between. CDR3 size: 13 residues. CDR3 region: CAISESQGTEAFF. The CDR3 DNA is TGTGCCATCAGTGAGTCCCAGGGAACTGAAGCTTTCTTT.

The chain couples TRBV2 to TRBJ2-5; the D is unclear. The CDR3 loop spans 12 amino acids. The V gene lost 3 bases and the J gene lost 5 bases, with 7 bases spanning the gap. Germline assignment: CDR1 SNHLY and CDR2 FYNNEI. CDR3: CASSDIEETQYF. For the CDR3, the DNA is TGTGCCAGCAGTGATATTGAGGAGACCCAGTACTTC.

This clone was recorded once. The chain joins TRBV28 to TRBJ2-3, with 8 bases fitting TRBD2. V was pared by 7 bases and J by 4 bases, with 7 bases of the junction left unmatched. CDR1 and CDR2 from the germline V gene are MDHEN and SYDVKM. The CDR3 contains 14 residues. CDR3: CASIPGLAPDTQYF. The DNA for the CDR3 is TGTGCCAGCATTCCCGGACTAGCCCCAGATACGCAGTATTTT.

The CDR3 reads CASRQTPYNSPLHF. Here the CDR3 DNA reads TGTGCCAGCAGGCAAACACCCTATAATTCACCCCTCCACTTT. The chain recombines TRBV2 with TRBJ1-6, with D uncertain. V was shortened by 6 bases and J by 2 bases, with 8 bases between the two germline ends. The germline gives CDR1 SNHLY, CDR2 FYNNEI. This CDR3 has 14 amino acids.

The chain recombines TRBV24-1 with TRBJ1-2, with 7 bases identical to TRBD1. With 4 bases clipped from V and 3 bases from J, the junction kept 16 bases outside the gene matches. Germline V CDR1 and CDR2: KGHDR, SFDVKD. CDR3 size: 18 residues. The CDR3: CATSDSRQGGGLDYGYTF. CDR3 bases: TGTGCCACCAGTGACTCAAGACAGGGAGGAGGATTAGACTATGGCTACACCTTC.

V gene TRBV4-2 combines with J gene TRBJ2-2; D gene ambiguous. V shed 1 base and J shed 0 bases, with 9 bases lying between them. Germline V lookup: CDR1 LGHNA, CDR2 YNFKEQ. This CDR3 has 16 amino acids. CDR3 in DNA: TGTGCCAGCAGCCAAGTGCCACAGACGAACACCGGGGAGCTGTTTTTT. Translating gives CASSQVPQTNTGELFF.

In DNA form, the CDR3 reads TGTGCCACCAGTGAGGACGGACAGGGCGGCACAGATACGCAGTATTTT. This gives the protein CATSEDGQGGTDTQYF. The chain links TRBV24-1 to TRBJ2-3; 8 nucleotides align to TRBD1. The junction had 6 bases not matched to a gene; V was cut back by 4 bases and J by 1 base. The CDR3 totals 16 residues. CDR1 KGHDR and CDR2 SFDVKD come from the germline V gene.

The chain has TRBV5-1 and TRBJ2-7, with D possibly being TRBD1 (5 bases). This CDR3 is 14 amino acids long. The V end lost 2 bases, the J end lost 6 bases, and 15 bases lay between the germline ends. Per the germline V gene, CDR1 is SGHRS and CDR2 is YFSETQ. CDR3 amino acids: CASSFRVGSSEQYF. The CDR3 DNA sequence: TGCGCCAGCAGCTTCAGGGTAGGAAGTTCCGAGCAGTACTTC.

The chain employs TRBV6-5 and TRBJ1-4, with D unclear. This CDR3 has 12 amino acids. Germline values: CDR1 MNHEY, CDR2 SVGAGI. Trimming took 7 bases from V and 7 from J, leaving 10 bases between them. CDR3 sequence (DNA): TGTGCCAGCACCTCCGGGATTGAAAAACTGTTTTTT. This translates into CASTSGIEKLFF.

This clone was counted a few times. The V call is TRBV28, the J call TRBJ2-7; TRBD2 might be the D (5 bases). The CDR3 runs 13 residues. V dropped 3 bases and J dropped 2 bases, with 8 bases sitting between them. Germline-derived CDR1 and CDR2 are MDHEN and SYDVKM. The CDR3 sequence: CASSFRGTYEQYF. CDR3 DNA sequence: TGTGCCAGCAGTTTCAGAGGGACCTACGAGCAGTACTTC.

The CDR3 DNA follows: TGTGCCAGCAGTTCCTTGAATCAGCCCCAGCATTTT. Protein sequence: CASSSLNQPQHF. V gene TRBV27 combines with J gene TRBJ1-5; D ambiguous. The CDR3 spans 12 residues. Germline CDR1 MNHEY, CDR2 SMNVEV (reference sequence). Trimming pared 4 bases from V and 4 bases from J, leaving 5 bases between.

In regard to this clone: The sample contains more than one DNA sequence encoding this CDR3. V is TRBV28 and J is TRBJ1-2, with D possibly being TRBD1 (5 bases). Trimming took off 4 bases at V and 2 bases at J, with 8 bases between the two ends. This CDR3 comprises 13 residues. The germline V gene encodes CDR1 MDHEN and CDR2 SYDVKM. CDR3 loop: CASSWGGNYGYTF. The CDR3 DNA follows: TGTGCCAGCAGTTGGGGGGGGAACTATGGCTACACCTTC.

The chain combines TRBV5-1 with TRBJ1-2; 8 nucleotides agree with TRBD1. The J segment lost 3 bases and the V segment lost 4 bases, leaving 8 bases of the junction unmatched. The CDR3 runs 15 residues. Germline CDR1 SGHRS, CDR2 YFSETQ. This chain's CDR3 is CASSVQPGQDYGYTF. CDR3 coding DNA: TGCGCCAGCAGCGTACAGCCGGGACAGGACTATGGCTACACCTTC. Full variable domain (remainder filled in from reference TRBV5-1 and TRBJ1-2): KAGVTQTPRYLIKTRGQQVTLSCSPISGHRSVSWYQQTPGQGLQFLFEYFSETQRNKGNFPGRFSGRQFSNSRSEMNVSTLELGDSALYLCASSVQPGQDYGYTFGSGTRLTVV.

This chain joins TRBV19 and TRBJ1-1; D uncertain. The germline V gene encodes CDR1 LNHDA and CDR2 SQIVND (reference sequence). The V and J ends lost 3 bases and 0 bases respectively, with 8 bases between them. The CDR3 is 14 residues long. Here the CDR3 reads CASSIGLLNTEAFF. The CDR3 DNA is TGTGCCAGTAGTATTGGACTCTTGAACACTGAAGCTTTCTTT.

The chain carries TRBV7-3 and TRBJ2-7; a weak D match, TRBD1 (6 bases). The CDR3 spans 15 residues. Per the germline V gene, CDR1 is SGHTA and CDR2 is FQGTGA. Trimming removed 0 bases from V and 4 bases from J, with 13 bases in between. CDR3 region: CASSLTSDRRYEQYF. CDR3 bases: TGTGCCAGCAGCTTAACTTCCGACAGGCGATACGAGCAGTACTTC.

CDR3 sequence reads: CASSAGVRDTEAFF. CDR3 in DNA: TGTGCCAGCTCAGCAGGGGTAAGGGACACTGAAGCTTTCTTT. This rearrangement joins TRBV18 to TRBJ1-1; D perhaps matches TRBD1 (6 bases). Germline-derived CDR1 and CDR2 are KGHSH and LQKENI. The V end was cut by 5 bases, the J end by 3 bases, with 13 bases between. The CDR3 sequence is 14 residues long.

This clone was recorded once. The chain combines TRBV19 with TRBJ2-1; TRBD2 aligns across 9 bases. This CDR3 has 17 amino acids. Germline trimming cut 3 bases from V and 0 bases from J; bases unmatched to any gene: 6. Per germline, CDR1 LNHDA and CDR2 SQIVND (reference sequence). CDR3 DNA: TGTGCCAGTAGTATCGGAGCGGGGGGTGCCTCCTACAATGAGCAGTTCTTC. It yields the protein CASSIGAGGASYNEQFF.

V usage is TRBV3-1 (or the pseudogene TRBV3-2) and J usage is TRBJ2-7, with TRBD1 matching 12 bases. J was trimmed by 5 bases and V by 4 bases; bases with no gene match: 6. Germline CDR1 reads LGHDT; CDR2 reads YNNKEL (reference sequence). This CDR3 region has 15 residues. This CDR3 is CASSLQGQGADEQYF. The CDR3, as DNA: TGTGCCAGCAGCCTTCAGGGACAGGGGGCGGACGAGCAGTACTTC.

V usage is TRBV6-5 and J usage is TRBJ1-2, with D possibly matching TRBD1 (5 bases). V was cut by 7 bases and J by 2 bases, with 8 bases left in between. The germline V gene has CDR1 MNHEY and CDR2 SVGAGI. The CDR3 length is 12 residues. CDR3 protein: CASKGPNYGYTF. The CDR3 DNA reads TGTGCCAGCAAGGGGCCCAACTATGGCTACACCTTC.

With regard to this clone: The same CDR3 is also encoded by other DNA sequences in this sample. The CDR3 DNA reads TGTGCCAGCAGCGTCACAGGATATGGCTACACCTTC. Amino acid sequence: CASSVTGYGYTF. J is TRBJ1-2 and V is TRBV9; D is possibly TRBD1 (5 bases). Germline CDR1 SGDLS, CDR2 YYNGEE. Trimming took off 2 bases at V and 5 bases at J, with 7 bases between the two ends. This CDR3 has 12 residues.